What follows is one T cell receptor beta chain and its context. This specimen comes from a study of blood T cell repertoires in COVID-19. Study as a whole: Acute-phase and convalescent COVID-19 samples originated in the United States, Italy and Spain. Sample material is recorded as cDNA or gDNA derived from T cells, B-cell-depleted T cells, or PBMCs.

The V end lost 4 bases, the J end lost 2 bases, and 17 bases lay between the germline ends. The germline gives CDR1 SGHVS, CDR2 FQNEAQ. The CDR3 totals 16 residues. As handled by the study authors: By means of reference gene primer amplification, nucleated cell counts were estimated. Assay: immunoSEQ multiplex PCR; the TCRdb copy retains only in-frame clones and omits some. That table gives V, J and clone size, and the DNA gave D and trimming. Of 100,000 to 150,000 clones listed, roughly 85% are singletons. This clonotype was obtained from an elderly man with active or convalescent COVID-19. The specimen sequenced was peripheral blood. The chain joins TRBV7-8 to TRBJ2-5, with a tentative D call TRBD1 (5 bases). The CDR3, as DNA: TGTGCCAGCAGCTCAAACCACTGGGGCGGACAAGAGACCCAGTACTTC. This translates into CASSSNHWGGQETQYF.